Detailed here is one TCR beta chain. In germline, CDR1 is SEHNR, CDR2 FQNEAQ (reference sequence). V lost 5 bases, J lost 8 bases, and 11 bases stayed unmatched. This CDR3 spans 16 amino acids. The data were obtained in a study of chemoradiotherapy in HPV16-positive cancers. TCRdb keeps only in-frame clones here, not all; method: immunoSEQ multiplex PCR. The repertoire holds over 10,000 clones, with around 68% as singletons. The J gene is TRBJ1-4, the V gene TRBV7-9, with 10 bases aligning to TRBD1. The TCR originated in a human donor with HPV-associated anogenital cancer. Sampling took place from a patient who underwent chemoradiotherapy. As DNA, the CDR3 is TGTGCCAGCAGCCGAACTCGGACAGGGGGACGGGAAAAACTGTTTTTT. It translates to CASSRTRTGGREKLFF.